What follows are 31 T cell receptor beta chains derived from one specimen sequenced in a study of blood T cell repertoires in COVID-19. Data came from immunoSEQ multiplex PCR; TCRdb stores just in-frame clones and leaves some out. Here the sample spans roughly 360,000 clones, under 85% being singletons. The sequenced sample was PBMCs or T cells enriched from blood (not recorded which). The receptors derive from a woman in her forties or fifties who had recovered from COVID-19.

This sequence joins TRBV6-5 and TRBJ1-1, with D possibly being TRBD1 (6 bases). The CDR3 consists of 15 residues. The ends were cut back, 2 bases at V and 6 bases at J, with 16 bases in the middle. CDR1 and CDR2 from the germline V gene are MNHEY and SVGAGI. As DNA, the CDR3 is TGTGCCAGCAGTTACGATTACCCCGGGACATCTGAAGCTTTCTTT. Protein sequence: CASSYDYPGTSEAFF.

The genes are TRBV12-3 or TRBV12-4 and TRBJ2-7; weak D call: TRBD1 (5 bases). The V gene lost 5 bases and the J gene lost 6 bases, with 11 bases spanning the gap. The CDR3 consists of 12 residues. The CDR3 sequence is CASSPGHSEQYF. The CDR3, as DNA: TGTGCCAGCAGTCCCGGACATTCCGAGCAGTACTTC.

The chain uses TRBV11-2 and TRBJ1-3, with TRBD1 as a possible D gene (6 bases). The germline V gene has CDR1 SGHAT and CDR2 FQNNGV. V shed 2 bases and J shed 4 bases, with 12 bases lying between them. The CDR3 length is 15 residues. Here the CDR3 reads CASSLRDKPGNTIYF. In DNA, the CDR3 is TGTGCCAGCAGCTTAAGGGACAAGCCGGGAAACACCATATATTTT.

The sample holds one count of this clone. This rearrangement joins TRBV30 to TRBJ2-7; D remains unclear. The CDR3 contains 13 residues. Germline V gene lookup returns CDR1 GTSNPN and CDR2 SVGIG (reference sequence). V was cut by 3 bases and J by 5 bases, with 14 bases left in between. Here the CDR3 reads CAWSNRRAHEQYF. The CDR3 nucleotides read TGTGCCTGGAGCAATAGGAGAGCGCACGAGCAGTACTTC.

J is TRBJ1-3 and V is TRBV5-1; 7 positions agree with TRBD1. The CDR3 has 16 amino acids. CDR1 SGHRS and CDR2 YFSETQ come from the germline V gene. Germline trimming cut 1 base from V and 3 bases from J; bases unmatched to any gene: 7. The CDR3 region has the DNA TGCGCCAGCAGCTTGACTACGACAGGGTTTGGAAACACCATATATTTT. Translating gives CASSLTTTGFGNTIYF.

The genes are TRBV30 and TRBJ1-2; the D is unclear. From germline, CDR1 is GTSNPN and CDR2 SVGIG (reference sequence). V gave up 2 bases and J gave up 5 bases, with 6 bases separating them. The CDR3 has 11 amino acids. In DNA, the CDR3 is TGTGCCTGGAGTAGCCTTTATGGCTACACCTTC. This gives the protein CAWSSLYGYTF. The full variable domain, with the rest looked up from reference TRBV30 and TRBJ1-2, is SQTIHQWPATLVQPVGSPLSLECTVEGTSNPNLYWYRQAAGRGLQLLFYSVGIGQISSEVPQNLSASRPQDRQFILSSKKLLLSDSGFYLCAWSSLYGYTFGSGTRLTVV.

V and J are TRBV7-2 and TRBJ2-3; 8 bases align to TRBD2. The V gene's germline CDR1 is SGHTA and CDR2 FQGNSA. After removal of 1 base from V and 10 bases from J, the junction contained 4 bases not matched to a gene. The CDR3 consists of 13 residues. The CDR3 coding sequence is TGTGCCAGCAGCTTAGGGGGGACTAGTTCGCAGTATTTT. It is translated as CASSLGGTSSQYF.

The chain carries TRBV7-2 and TRBJ1-2; 8 bases map to TRBD1. The junction had 6 bases not matched to a gene; V was cut back by 1 base and J by 5 bases. Per the germline V gene, CDR1 is SGHTA and CDR2 is FQGNSA. The CDR3 consists of 15 residues. CDR3: CASSLGVQGGYGYTF. CDR3 nucleotide sequence: TGTGCCAGCAGCTTAGGAGTACAGGGGGGGTATGGCTACACCTTC.

The chain links TRBV30 to TRBJ1-2, with unresolved D. The CDR3 loop spans 13 amino acids. V was pared by 8 bases and J by 4 bases, with 17 bases between. The germline V gene has CDR1 GTSNPN and CDR2 SVGIG (reference sequence). The CDR3 here is CAGQTPESYGYTF. DNA of the CDR3: TGTGCCGGGCAAACACCTGAAAGCTATGGCTACACCTTC.

This clone is a singleton in its sample. The chain combines TRBV5-1 with TRBJ1-1; possibly TRBD1 for D (6 bases). V shed 5 bases and J shed 4 bases, with 24 bases lying between them. Germline loops: CDR1 SGHRS, CDR2 YFSETQ. The CDR3 loop spans 17 amino acids. The CDR3 DNA reads as TGCGCCAGCAGGATAGGACAGCCAACAAACCTGATCACTGAAGCTTTCTTT. It codes for CASRIGQPTNLITEAFF.

The chain combines TRBV27 with TRBJ2-7; the match to TRBD2 covers 15 bases. V shed 9 bases, J shed 4 bases, and the junction held 10 bases outside the gene matches. Germline CDR1 is MNHEY and CDR2 is SMNVEV (reference sequence). CDR3 size: 16 residues. The CDR3 reads CASRTPGLAGGYEQYF. The DNA for the CDR3 is TGTGCCAGTAGGACTCCGGGACTAGCGGGGGGTTACGAGCAGTACTTC.

This clone was picked up a small number of times. The chain combines TRBV5-1 with TRBJ2-5; 11 bases fit TRBD2. CDR1 SGHRS and CDR2 YFSETQ come from the germline V gene. This CDR3 spans 16 amino acids. Germline trimming cut 4 bases from V and 4 bases from J; bases unmatched to any gene: 9. Written as DNA, the CDR3 is TGCGCCAGCAGCACCACACTAGCGGGAGCTGGAGAGACCCAGTACTTC. Translated, it gives CASSTTLAGAGETQYF.

The chain combines TRBV10-3 with TRBJ2-2, with TRBD1 matching over 8 bases. The CDR3 has 14 residues. CDR1 ENHRY and CDR2 SYGVKD come from the germline V gene. The V and J ends lost 7 bases and 5 bases, in that order; junction bases with no gene match: 6. In DNA, the CDR3 is TGTGCCATCACAGGACAGGGAGGAACCGGGGAGCTGTTTTTT. This translates into CAITGQGGTGELFF.

This clone was picked up a small number of times. V usage is TRBV6-2 or TRBV6-3 and J usage is TRBJ2-2, with 9 nucleotides matching TRBD1. CDR3 length: 15 amino acids. V shed 4 bases, J shed 6 bases, and the junction held 6 bases outside the gene matches. Germline CDR1 and CDR2: MNHEY and SVGEGT. CDR3 coding DNA: TGTGCCAGCAGTTCGGGACAGGGATACGCCGGGGAGCTGTTTTTT. This translates into CASSSGQGYAGELFF.

This rearrangement joins TRBV4-3 to TRBJ2-2, with D possibly matching TRBD1 (6 bases). This CDR3 contains 16 residues. Between the trimmed V and J ends, which lost 0 bases and 0 bases, there was a span of 8 bases. Germline lookup yields CDR1 LGHNA and CDR2 YSLEER. Here the CDR3 reads CASSQDPGANTGELFF. In DNA, the CDR3 is TGCGCCAGCAGCCAAGATCCAGGGGCGAACACCGGGGAGCTGTTTTTT.

The chain recombines TRBV19 with TRBJ1-5; possible D gene TRBD1, 5 bases. Trimming took off 1 base at V and 7 bases at J, with 11 bases between the two ends. Germline lookup yields CDR1 LNHDA and CDR2 SQIVND (reference sequence). This CDR3 has 14 residues. CDR3 DNA: TGTGCCAGTAGTATAGGCGGGGGTGGACAGCCCCAGCATTTT. Protein product: CASSIGGGGQPQHF.

The chain recombines TRBV5-5 with TRBJ1-3; D may be TRBD1 (6 bases). This CDR3 has 12 residues. The V and J ends lost 2 bases and 11 bases respectively, with 11 bases between them. Germline V gene lookup returns CDR1 SGHKS and CDR2 YYEKEE (reference sequence). This CDR3 reads CASSFEGGSIYF. CDR3 nucleotide sequence: TGTGCCAGCAGCTTCGAAGGGGGATCCATATATTTT.

The chain combines TRBV5-6 with TRBJ1-2; 7 positions match TRBD1. Germline CDR1 reads SGHDT; CDR2 reads YYEEEE. Trimming cost V 4 bases and J 8 bases; bases outside gene matches: 11. The CDR3 runs to 14 residues. CDR3 region: CASSRDSRSQGYTF. In DNA, the CDR3 is TGTGCCAGCAGCCGGGACAGCCGGTCTCAAGGCTACACCTTC.

The chain is built from TRBV7-7 and TRBJ1-2; D is ambiguous. The germline V and J ends were trimmed by 5 bases and 4 bases, with 17 bases remaining between them. The CDR3 contains 15 residues. CDR1 and CDR2 (germline): SSHAT, FNYEAQ (reference sequence). The DNA of the CDR3 is TGTGCCAGCAGCCCCTACACTGGCTCTAGCTATGGCTACACCTTC. This translates into CASSPYTGSSYGYTF.

The V gene is TRBV4-2, the J gene TRBJ1-5; D uncertain. The CDR3 runs to 15 residues. CDR1 and CDR2 from the germline V gene are LGHNA and YNFKEQ. V was pared by 0 bases and J by 7 bases, with 13 bases between. CDR3 protein: CASSQDSGIRQPQHF. CDR3 DNA: TGTGCCAGCAGCCAAGATTCGGGGATAAGACAGCCCCAGCATTTT.

The J gene is TRBJ1-2, the V gene TRBV4-1; 7 bases match TRBD1. After removal of 1 base from V and 6 bases from J, the junction contained 11 bases not matched to a gene. Germline V lookup: CDR1 MGHRA, CDR2 YSYEKL. CDR3 length equals 16 residues. The chain's CDR3 is CASSQVILTGLHGYTF. The CDR3 nucleotides read TGCGCCAGCAGCCAAGTGATTTTGACAGGGTTGCATGGCTACACCTTC.

As regards this clone: Different DNA sequences within this sample yield the same CDR3. V and J are TRBV29-1 and TRBJ2-2; TRBD1 aligns across 8 bases. This CDR3 contains 13 residues. V shed 6 bases and J 1 base; nucleotides not matched to a gene: 1. Germline values: CDR1 SQVTM, CDR2 ANQGSEA. In DNA, the CDR3 is TGCAGCGTGGACAGGGTGAACACCGGGGAGCTGTTTTTT. As protein: CSVDRVNTGELFF.

The CDR3 nucleotides read TGTGCCAGCAGCCTAGATAGCGGGAGCGGGGCCAATGAGCAGTTCTTC. It yields the protein CASSLDSGSGANEQFF. J is TRBJ2-1 and V is TRBV7-2, with 9 bases identical to TRBD2. CDR1 is SGHTA and CDR2 is FQGNSA in the germline V gene. CDR3 size: 16 residues. Trimming at V came to 5 bases and at J to 6 bases, leaving 11 bases not matched to a gene.

This chain links TRBV10-3 with TRBJ1-1, with 9 bases matching TRBD1. Germline V gene data show CDR1 as ENHRY and CDR2 as SYGVKD. V trimming: 2 bases; J trimming: 6 bases; junction bases outside the gene matches: 4. The CDR3 is made up of 14 amino acids. The CDR3 region has the DNA TGTGCCATCAGTGAGACAGGGGGCCTTTCTGAAGCTTTCTTT. This encodes CAISETGGLSEAFF.

The rearrangement uses TRBV3-1 (or the pseudogene TRBV3-2) and TRBJ2-7, with 12 bases identical to TRBD2. CDR3 length: 18 amino acids. CDR1 LGHDT and CDR2 YNNKEL come from the germline V gene (reference sequence). Unmatched junction bases numbered 12, after V lost 4 bases and J lost 2 bases. CDR3 sequence: CASSPQTSGSHKPYEQYF. The CDR3, as DNA: TGTGCCAGCAGCCCCCAGACTAGCGGGAGCCACAAACCCTACGAGCAGTACTTC.

This clone has only a few counts. The rearrangement uses TRBV7-6 and TRBJ1-3, with D possibly TRBD1 on 6 matching bases. CDR1 SGHVS and CDR2 FNYEAQ come from the germline V gene. This CDR3 has 19 residues. Trimming shortened V by 1 base and J by 4 bases, and 23 bases separated the two germline ends. In nucleotides, the CDR3 is TGTGCCAGCAGCTTAGTGTCTGCGTTAGGGGGACCAGGAGGAAACACCATATATTTT. Its protein product is CASSLVSALGGPGGNTIYF.

V and J are TRBV21-1 and TRBJ1-2; the table's D call of TRBD1 was not tested on the DNA. TRBV21-1 is a recognized pseudogene. The CDR3 contains 17 residues. The DNA of the CDR3 is TGTGCCAGCACAGATCCGGGACAGGGGGTTTGGGGCTATGGCTACACCTTC. This translates into CASTDPGQGVWGYGYTF.

With respect to this clone: The same CDR3 also results from other DNA sequences found in this sample. V gene TRBV7-2 combines with J gene TRBJ2-3; TRBD1 aligns across 9 bases. Looked up from germline, CDR1 is SGHTA and CDR2 is FQGNSA. Losses at the gene ends were 5 bases for V and 5 bases for J; bases not matched to a gene: 5. The length of the CDR3 is 14 residues. As DNA, the CDR3 is TGTGCCAGCAGCCCGGGGACAGGGAAAGATACGCAGTATTTT. Encoded protein: CASSPGTGKDTQYF.

The chain has TRBV29-1 and TRBJ1-2, with 8 bases aligning to TRBD1. From germline, CDR1 is SQVTM and CDR2 ANQGSEA. The V segment lost 0 bases and the J segment 7 bases; nucleotides outside the gene matches: 10. The CDR3 length is 15 residues. Here the CDR3 DNA reads TGCAGCGTTGAAGAGACCCAGGGGGCGGCTAGTGGCTACACCTTC. This sequence encodes CSVEETQGAASGYTF.

The count of this clone is one. This could be a read error, since a much larger clone is one nucleotide away. The genes are TRBV7-9 and TRBJ1-4, with 9 bases aligning to TRBD1. V shed 1 base and J 4 bases; nucleotides not matched to a gene: 1. CDR3 length equals 15 residues. CDR1 SEHNR and CDR2 FQNEAQ come from the germline V gene (reference sequence). The CDR3 protein is CASSLGTGDNEKLFF. DNA for the CDR3: TGTGCCAGCAGCTTAGGGACAGGGGATAATGAAAAACTGTTTTTT.

The table lists this clone with a count of one. The genes are TRBV2 and TRBJ2-2, with 8 bases matching TRBD2. This CDR3 has 14 residues. Germline CDR1 and CDR2: SNHLY and FYNNEI. V gave up 9 bases and J gave up 3 bases; unmatched junction bases: 6. The CDR3, as DNA: TGTGCCAGTCTCCTAGCGGGTTACACCGGGGAGCTGTTTTTT. This translates into CASLLAGYTGELFF.